These T cell receptor beta chains were read from a single sample in a study of blood T cells in healthy people across ages. TCRdb passed the 5' RACE reads through MiXCR, listing each CDR3 protein once. This table has about 1.1 million distinct CDR3 sequences, around two fifths appearing once. Input material: blood. The receptors were gathered from a man younger than 35 in good health. CDR3s include the opening cysteine and the closing phenylalanine or tryptophan. The order of the fields is CDR3 length, V gene, D gene, clone size, J gene, CDR3 protein, CDR3 DNA. D genes are given only for firm matches. For some rows the clone size is stated as once, few or many, or as a class when expanded; others skip it.

>13|TRBV6-5|TRBD1|few|TRBJ1-2
CASTRQGTGGYTF
TGTGCCAGCACCCGACAGGGAACGGGTGGCTACACCTTC
>12|TRBV6-6|.|.|TRBJ2-5
CASSDSQETQYF
TGTGCCAGCAGTGACAGCCAAGAGACCCAGTACTTC
>21|TRBV12-3/TRBV12-4|.|.|TRBJ1-3
CASSIPQGRPSDKSPGNTIYF
TGTGCCAGCAGTATACCCCAAGGGCGGCCATCAGATAAGAGCCCTGGAAACACCATATATTTT
>15|TRBV29-1|.|.|TRBJ1-1
CSVLRVRIVDTEAFF
TGCAGCGTCCTGAGGGTAAGAATTGTGGACACTGAAGCTTTCTTT
>15|TRBV29-1|.|.|TRBJ1-1
CSVARGPRLNTEAFF
TGCAGCGTTGCTCGTGGCCCCCGCTTGAACACTGAAGCTTTCTTT
>12|TRBV6-5|.|few|TRBJ1-2
CASSRPGGGYTF
TGTGCCAGCAGTAGACCGGGGGGCGGCTACACCTTC
>15|TRBV4-3|.|.|TRBJ2-3
CASSQDLGAVDTQYF
TGCGCCAGCAGCCAAGATCTGGGGGCGGTGGATACGCAGTATTTT
>15|TRBV6-5|TRBD1|.|TRBJ1-2
CASSYSPTGGQGYTF
TGTGCCAGCAGTTACTCGCCGACAGGGGGTCAAGGCTACACCTTC
>15|TRBV28|TRBD1|.|TRBJ1-1
CASSSPGGDNTEAFF
TGTGCCAGCAGTTCCCCAGGGGGCGATAACACTGAAGCTTTCTTT
>15|TRBV7-2|TRBD2|many|TRBJ2-7
CASSNGLAGVNEQYF
TGTGCCAGCAGCAATGGACTAGCGGGGGTCAACGAGCAGTACTTC
>16|TRBV20-1|TRBD2|few|TRBJ2-1
CSARALAGGLYNEQFF
TGCAGTGCTAGAGCTCTAGCGGGGGGTTTATACAATGAGCAGTTCTTC
>16|TRBV12-3/TRBV12-4|TRBD2|.|TRBJ2-1
CASSRTSGGQYNEQFF
TGTGCCAGCAGCCGGACTAGCGGGGGCCAGTACAATGAGCAGTTCTTC
>12|TRBV28|.|.|TRBJ2-3
CASGRVPDTQYF
TGTGCCAGCGGCAGGGTTCCAGATACGCAGTATTTT
>17|TRBV4-1|.|many|TRBJ2-6
CASSQEIQGSGANVLTF
TGCGCCAGCAGCCAAGAGATCCAAGGATCTGGGGCCAACGTCCTGACTTTC
>15|TRBV12-3/TRBV12-4|TRBD1|.|TRBJ2-1
CASRPGQVSYNEQFF
TGTGCCAGCAGACCCGGACAGGTCTCCTACAATGAGCAGTTCTTC
>15|TRBV7-2|.|few|TRBJ1-4
CASSLDPVANEKLFF
TGTGCCAGCAGCTTAGATCCAGTAGCTAATGAAAAACTGTTTTTT
>13|TRBV20-1|.|few|TRBJ2-7
CSASVTGTYEQYF
TGCAGTGCTAGCGTTACGGGGACCTACGAGCAGTACTTC
>15|TRBV7-9|TRBD1|few|TRBJ1-2
CASSPKGTGFYGYTF
TGTGCCAGCAGTCCCAAAGGGACAGGGTTCTATGGCTACACCTTC
>13|TRBV14|.|few|TRBJ1-5
CASSQSGDQPQHF
TGTGCCAGCAGCCAAAGTGGAGATCAGCCCCAGCATTTT
>17|TRBV12-3/TRBV12-4|.|few|TRBJ1-5
CASSLIPGSGHNQPQHF
TGTGCCAGCAGTTTGATTCCAGGGTCTGGGCACAATCAGCCCCAGCATTTT
>14|TRBV6-5|TRBD1|.|TRBJ2-2
CASSYRTGTGELFF
TGTGCCAGCAGTTACCGGACAGGTACCGGGGAGCTGTTTTTT
>15|TRBV7-2|.|.|TRBJ2-7
CASSPQTGEVYEQYF
TGTGCCAGCAGCCCCCAAACAGGGGAGGTTTACGAGCAGTACTTC
>15|TRBV5-1|.|many|TRBJ2-3
CASSLVGTTTDTQYF
TGCGCCAGCAGCTTGGTCGGGACAACCACAGATACGCAGTATTTT
>14|TRBV27|TRBD1|few|TRBJ1-2
CASSPNRGQYGYTF
TGTGCCAGCAGTCCCAACAGGGGACAATATGGCTACACCTTC
>14|TRBV5-1|.|.|TRBJ2-2
CASSQGLVNGELFF
TGCGCCAGCAGCCAGGGACTTGTCAACGGGGAGCTGTTTTTT
>17|TRBV7-6|.|.|TRBJ1-6
CASSLGARGSRNSPLHF
TGTGCCAGCAGCTTAGGCGCAAGGGGGTCCCGTAATTCACCCCTCCACTTT
>15|TRBV5-1|.|few|TRBJ1-2
CASSSQGTNKGGYTF
TGCGCCAGCAGCTCTCAGGGAACAAACAAGGGTGGCTACACCTTC
>16|TRBV7-9|.|once|TRBJ2-1
CASSSPTGGAMIEQFF
TGTGCCAGCAGCTCGCCCACAGGTGGGGCTATGATTGAGCAGTTCTTC
>15|TRBV20-1|.|few|TRBJ2-3
CSASMAGAGTDSQYF
TGCAGTGCTAGTATGGCGGGGGCCGGCACCGATTCGCAGTATTTT
>14|TRBV29-1|TRBD2|few|TRBJ2-1
CSVEGAGSYNEQFF
TGCAGCGTTGAAGGAGCGGGATCCTACAATGAGCAGTTCTTC
>17|TRBV4-3|.|.|TRBJ2-7
CASSQGAPRGFSYEQYF
TGCGCCAGCAGCCAAGGAGCCCCTCGCGGGTTCTCCTACGAGCAGTACTTC
>15|TRBV4-1|TRBD1|few|TRBJ2-3
CASSQVAGGADTQYF
TGCGCCAGCAGCCAAGTGGCAGGGGGCGCAGATACGCAGTATTTT
>16|TRBV27|.|.|TRBJ1-1
CASSQNAPELNTEAFF
TGTGCCAGCAGTCAAAACGCCCCCGAGCTGAACACTGAAGCTTTCTTT
>14|TRBV4-1|.|.|TRBJ1-1
CASSLHRGITEAFF
TGCGCCAGCAGCCTCCATCGTGGCATCACTGAAGCTTTCTTT
>14|TRBV12-3/TRBV12-4|TRBD2|.|TRBJ2-7
CASNFGGVRYEQYF
TGTGCCAGCAACTTTGGGGGGGTTCGGTACGAGCAGTACTTC
>16|TRBV4-1|TRBD1|few|TRBJ1-2
CASSQNTGQGAYGYTF
TGCGCCAGCAGCCAAAATACCGGACAGGGGGCTTATGGCTACACCTTC
>13|TRBV6-5|TRBD1|few|TRBJ1-5
CASSHRGRQPQHF
TGTGCCAGCAGCCACAGGGGTCGTCAGCCCCAGCATTTT
>15|TRBV4-1|.|few|TRBJ1-5
CASSQESGDGQPQHF
TGCGCCAGCAGCCAAGAGTCCGGGGACGGTCAGCCCCAGCATTTT
>14|TRBV7-3|.|few|TRBJ1-2
CASSLRLPDYGYTF
TGTGCCAGCAGCTTACGATTGCCAGACTATGGCTACACCTTC
>16|TRBV4-1|.|few|TRBJ2-2
CASSQVSDANTGELFF
TGCGCCAGCAGCCAAGTATCAGATGCCAACACCGGGGAGCTGTTTTTT
>14|TRBV12-3/TRBV12-4|TRBD1|.|TRBJ2-5
CASSLGTGIETQYF
TGTGCCAGCAGTTTGGGGACAGGGATAGAGACCCAGTACTTC
>13|TRBV12-3/TRBV12-4|.|.|TRBJ2-2
CASRPTGAGELFF
TGTGCCAGCAGGCCCACGGGAGCCGGGGAGCTGTTTTTT
>14|TRBV29-1|TRBD1|.|TRBJ2-2
CSVGQGAVAGELFF
TGCAGCGTTGGACAGGGGGCTGTGGCCGGGGAGCTGTTTTTT
>11|TRBV6-2/TRBV6-3|.|.|TRBJ1-1
CASSNLCEAFF
TGTGCCAGCAGTAACCTGTGTGAAGCTTTCTTT
>12|TRBV10-3|.|many|TRBJ2-1
CAISSSYNEQFF
TGTGCCATCAGTAGCTCCTACAATGAGCAGTTCTTC
>16|TRBV12-3/TRBV12-4|TRBD1|.|TRBJ2-4
CASSLRGDRGVGIQYF
TGTGCCAGCAGTTTACGGGGGGACAGGGGGGTGGGCATTCAGTACTTC
>17|TRBV20-1|.|.|TRBJ2-1
CSARDKRVGGRGYEQFF
TGCAGTGCTAGAGATAAGAGGGTGGGCGGTAGAGGCTATGAGCAGTTCTTC
>16|TRBV11-1|.|.|TRBJ2-7
CASSPNEGGSYNEQYF
TGTGCCAGCAGCCCTAACGAGGGGGGCTCCTACAATGAGCAGTACTTC
>12|TRBV20-1|TRBD1|.|TRBJ2-5
CSAGDRAGEQYF
TGCAGTGCTGGGGACAGGGCGGGTGAGCAGTACTTC
>21|TRBV21-1|.|few|TRBJ2-3
CASSPRKGSGTGGICADTQYF
TGTGCCAGCAGCCCCCGAAAGGGATCCGGGACAGGGGGCATTTGCGCAGATACGCAGTATTTT
>14|TRBV2|.|.|TRBJ2-2
CASSAGLNTGELFF
TGTGCCAGCAGTGCGGGACTTAACACCGGGGAGCTGTTTTTT
>15|TRBV28|TRBD2|few|TRBJ2-1
CASSSRVAGVNEQFF
TGTGCCAGCAGTTCTCGGGTAGCGGGGGTTAATGAGCAGTTCTTC
>13|TRBV4-1|.|.|TRBJ2-4
CASSQERDRIQYF
TGCGCCAGCAGCCAAGAAAGGGACCGCATTCAGTACTTC